A selection of T cell receptor beta chains follows, all from one sample in a study of cytomegalovirus exposure and HLA in healthy donors. Assay: immunoSEQ multiplex PCR; the TCRdb copy retains only in-frame clones and omits some. The listing records tens of thousands of clones. Source material: PBMCs. These receptors all come from a boy younger than 18 in good health and CMV-seronegative. The CDR3 runs from the conserved cysteine through the conserved F or W. A D gene is named only where the DNA matches it firmly.

>TRBV30|TRBJ1-4|.
CACMYQGLKEKLFF
TGTGCCTGTATGTACCAGGGTTTGAAAGAAAAACTGTTTTTT
>TRBV5-4|TRBJ1-2|.
CASSLGIGVGGYTF
TGTGCCAGCAGCTTGGGCATAGGGGTGGGAGGCTACACCTTC
>TRBV7-2|TRBJ2-7|TRBD2
CASRPVAGPYEQYF
TGTGCCAGCAGACCGGTAGCGGGGCCCTACGAGCAGTACTTC
>TRBV7-2|TRBJ2-5|.
CASSLNRLQEVQYF
TGTGCCAGCAGCTTGAACAGGTTACAAGAGGTCCAGTACTTC
>TRBV5-1|TRBJ1-2|TRBD1
CASSFGTGLYGYTF
TGCGCCAGCAGCTTCGGGACAGGATTATATGGCTACACCTTC
>TRBV14|TRBJ2-1|.
CASSQQVGSANEQFF
TGTGCCAGCAGCCAACAGGTTGGGTCTGCGAATGAGCAGTTCTTC
>TRBV12-2|TRBJ2-7|.
CASRSSGTGSSYEQYF
TGTGCAAGTCGCTCCTCCGGGACAGGGAGCTCCTACGAGCAGTACTTC
>TRBV7-3|TRBJ1-1|.
CASSPGYGTEAFF
TGTGCCAGCAGCCCAGGGTATGGCACTGAAGCTTTCTTT
>TRBV9|TRBJ2-3|.
CASSVRLGALDTQYF
TGTGCCAGCAGCGTCAGGTTGGGGGCCCTAGATACGCAGTATTTT
>TRBV5-1|TRBJ1-6|TRBD1
CASSLGTGDSPLHF
TGCGCCAGCAGCTTGGGGACAGGGGATTCACCCCTCCACTTT
>TRBV11-2|TRBJ2-7|TRBD2
CASSPLERESSEQYF
TGTGCCAGCAGCCCGCTGGAGCGGGAGTCTTCCGAGCAGTACTTC
>TRBV6-1|TRBJ1-5|.
CASSGGTSSDDNQPQHF
TGTGCCAGCAGTGGAGGGACATCCTCGGACGACAATCAGCCCCAGCATTTT
>TRBV6-1|TRBJ2-7|TRBD2
CASSVLLAGDYEQYF
TGTGCCAGCAGTGTACTACTAGCGGGAGACTACGAGCAGTACTTC
>TRBV30|TRBJ1-2|.
CAWSVLGGRGYTF
TGTGCCTGGAGTGTACTGGGGGGGCGAGGCTACACCTTC
>TRBV6-4|TRBJ2-2|TRBD1
CASTRTGWDLTNTGELFF
TGTGCCAGCACTCGGACAGGGTGGGACCTTACGAACACCGGGGAGCTGTTTTTT
>TRBV6-4|TRBJ2-6|TRBD2
CASSDGPLLAGVGANVLTF
TGTGCCAGCAGTGACGGTCCCCTACTAGCGGGAGTTGGGGCCAACGTCCTGACTTTC
>TRBV11-2|TRBJ2-7|TRBD1
CASSLRGSRGLAHEQYF
TGTGCCAGCAGCCTCCGAGGGTCCAGGGGGCTCGCCCACGAGCAGTACTTC
>TRBV5-1|TRBJ2-7|TRBD1
CASSSQGAQAYEQYF
TGCGCCAGCAGCTCGCAGGGGGCGCAGGCCTACGAGCAGTACTTC
>TRBV27|TRBJ2-1|TRBD2
CASSFQPPGLADNEQFF
TGTGCCAGCAGTTTTCAGCCTCCGGGACTAGCCGACAATGAGCAGTTCTTC
>TRBV6-5|TRBJ1-1|.
CASSYAGKNTEAFF
TGTGCCAGCAGTTACGCAGGGAAGAACACTGAAGCTTTCTTT
>TRBV6-1|TRBJ2-7|.
CASSEVAGAYEQYF
TGTGCCAGCAGTGAAGTTGCAGGGGCCTACGAGCAGTACTTC
>TRBV6-1|TRBJ2-5|TRBD1
CASSVGTGWETQYF
TGTGCCAGCAGTGTGGGGACAGGTTGGGAGACCCAGTACTTC
>TRBV10-1|TRBJ2-7|TRBD1
CASSDSGQGNEQYF
TGCGCCAGCAGTGATTCCGGACAGGGCAACGAGCAGTACTTC
>TRBV10-3|TRBJ2-2|.
CAIPRDTNTGELFF
TGTGCCATACCCCGGGACACGAACACCGGGGAGCTGTTTTTT
>TRBV29-1|TRBJ2-5|.
CSVVPGLVGQETQYF
TGCAGCGTTGTCCCGGGACTGGTGGGACAGGAGACCCAGTACTTC
>TRBV4-1|TRBJ2-7|TRBD1
CASSQGQGAHYEQYF
TGCGCCAGCAGCCAAGGACAGGGGGCGCACTACGAGCAGTACTTC
>TRBV15|TRBJ1-2|.
CATSRDFAGGDPYGYTF
TGTGCCACCAGCAGAGATTTTGCGGGAGGAGACCCGTATGGCTACACCTTC
>TRBV6-1|TRBJ2-1|.
CASSEALGSISYNEQFF
TGTGCCAGCAGTGAAGCGCTGGGCTCTATCTCATACAATGAGCAGTTCTTC
>TRBV10-3|TRBJ1-1|.
CAISTPTGENTEAFF
TGTGCCATCAGTACCCCCACAGGAGAGAACACTGAAGCTTTCTTT
>TRBV9|TRBJ2-6|.
CASSPWSGNVLTF
TGTGCCAGCAGCCCTTGGTCGGGCAACGTCCTGACTTTC
>TRBV5-1|TRBJ2-5|.
CASSLEGAGEQYF
TGCGCCAGCAGCTTGGAAGGGGCTGGAGAGCAGTACTTC
>TRBV7-3|TRBJ2-3|TRBD2
CASSLVPAGGSTDTQYF
TGTGCCAGCAGCTTAGTACCAGCGGGAGGGAGCACAGATACGCAGTATTTT
>TRBV30|TRBJ1-2|.
CAWGGGAGIYGYTF
TGTGCCTGGGGGGGAGGGGCAGGGATCTATGGCTACACCTTC
>TRBV27|TRBJ1-3|.
CASSLRQSGNTIYF
TGTGCCAGCAGTCTTAGACAGTCTGGAAACACCATATATTTT
>TRBV5-4|TRBJ2-1|.
CASSRPDTLEQFF
TGTGCCAGCAGCAGACCCGACACTTTAGAGCAGTTCTTC
>TRBV16|TRBJ2-7|TRBD1
CASSLVGQGAYEQYF
TGTGCCAGCAGCCTAGTAGGACAGGGCGCCTACGAGCAGTACTTC
>TRBV19|TRBJ1-2|TRBD1
CASDRGYGTNYGYTF
TGTGCCAGTGACAGGGGGTACGGAACTAACTATGGCTACACCTTC
>TRBV29-1|TRBJ1-1|TRBD1
CSVEGTGGGGTEAFF
TGCAGCGTGGAGGGGACAGGGGGCGGGGGCACTGAAGCTTTCTTT
>TRBV12-2|TRBJ1-5|.
CASRLGYPKLLQPQHF
TGTGCAAGTCGCTTAGGATACCCTAAACTCCTTCAGCCCCAGCATTTT
>TRBV21-1|TRBJ2-7|.
CASNPVRRAPYEQYF
TGTGCCAGCAACCCCGTCCGGCGGGCGCCCTACGAGCAGTACTTC
>TRBV19|TRBJ2-1|.
CASSISGSGNNEQFF
TGTGCCAGTAGTATATCTGGGTCGGGTAACAATGAGCAGTTCTTC
>TRBV18|TRBJ1-1|.
CASSSGNTEAFF
TGTGCCAGCTCATCAGGGAATACTGAAGCTTTCTTT
>TRBV5-1|TRBJ1-3|.
CASSLESSGNTIYF
TGCGCCAGCAGCTTGGAGAGCTCTGGAAACACCATATATTTT
>TRBV5-1|TRBJ1-5|.
CASSLGGRGQPQHF
TGCGCCAGCAGCTTGGGGGGGCGGGGGCAGCCCCAGCATTTT
>TRBV7-9|TRBJ2-7|.
CASSLVAPHEQYF
TGTGCCAGCAGCTTAGTAGCCCCACATGAGCAGTACTTC
>TRBV6-1|TRBJ1-3|.
CASGVDQVAGNTIYF
TGTGCCAGCGGGGTTGACCAAGTAGCGGGAAACACCATATATTTT
>TRBV10-2|TRBJ1-2|.
CASSVPGADYGYTF
TGCGCCAGCAGTGTTCCAGGGGCAGACTATGGCTACACCTTC
>TRBV7-8|TRBJ2-3|.
CASSPLIQGTQYF
TGTGCCAGCAGCCCCCTAATCCAGGGAACGCAGTATTTT
>TRBV6-5|TRBJ2-1|TRBD2
CASTSGSYNEQFF
TGTGCCAGCACTAGCGGGAGCTACAATGAGCAGTTCTTC
>TRBV7-2|TRBJ2-5|.
CASSLGARGGTQYF
TGTGCCAGCAGCTTAGGGGCTAGGGGAGGGACCCAGTACTTC
>TRBV30|TRBJ1-1|TRBD1
CAWSAVPTGGSEAFF
TGTGCCTGGAGTGCAGTACCCACAGGGGGTTCGGAAGCTTTCTTT